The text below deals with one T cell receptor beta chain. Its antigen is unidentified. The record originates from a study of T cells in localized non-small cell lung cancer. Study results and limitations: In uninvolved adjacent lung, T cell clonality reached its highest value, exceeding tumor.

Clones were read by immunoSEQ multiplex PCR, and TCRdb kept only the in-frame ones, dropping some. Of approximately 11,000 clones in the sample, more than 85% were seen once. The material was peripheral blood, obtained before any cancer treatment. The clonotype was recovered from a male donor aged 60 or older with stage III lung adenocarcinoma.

CDR3 coding DNA: TGTGCCAGCAGCTTAGCAATAGCCGGGCGTGAGACCCAGTACTTC. This translates into CASSLAIAGRETQYF. This chain uses TRBV11-2 with TRBJ2-5; D call uncertain. V was cut by 1 base and J by 5 bases, with 14 bases left in between. CDR1 SGHAT and CDR2 FQNNGV come from the germline V gene. CDR3 length equals 15 residues.